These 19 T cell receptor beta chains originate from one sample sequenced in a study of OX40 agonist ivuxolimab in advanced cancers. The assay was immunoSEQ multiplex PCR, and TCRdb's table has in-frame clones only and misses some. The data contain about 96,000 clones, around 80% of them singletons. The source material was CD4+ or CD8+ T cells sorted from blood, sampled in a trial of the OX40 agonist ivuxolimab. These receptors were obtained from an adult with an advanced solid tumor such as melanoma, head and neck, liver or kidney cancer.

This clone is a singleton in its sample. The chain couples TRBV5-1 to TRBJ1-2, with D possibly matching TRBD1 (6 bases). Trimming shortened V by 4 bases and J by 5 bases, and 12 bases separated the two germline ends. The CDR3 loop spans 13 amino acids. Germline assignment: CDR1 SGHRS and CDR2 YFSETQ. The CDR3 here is CASSTRDKYGYTF. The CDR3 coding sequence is TGCGCCAGCAGCACCCGGGACAAATATGGCTACACCTTC.

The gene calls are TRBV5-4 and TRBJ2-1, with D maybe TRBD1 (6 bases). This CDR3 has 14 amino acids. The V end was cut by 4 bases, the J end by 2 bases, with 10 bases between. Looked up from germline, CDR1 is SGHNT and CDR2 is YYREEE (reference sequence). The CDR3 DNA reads TGTGCCAGCAGCCGGGACACCACCTACAATGAGCAGTTCTTC. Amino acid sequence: CASSRDTTYNEQFF.

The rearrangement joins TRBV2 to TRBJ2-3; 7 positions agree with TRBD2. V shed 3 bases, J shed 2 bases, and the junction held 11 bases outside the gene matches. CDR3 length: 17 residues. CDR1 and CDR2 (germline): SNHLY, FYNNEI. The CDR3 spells CASSEALGGRSTDTQYF. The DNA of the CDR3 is TGTGCCAGCAGTGAGGCATTGGGGGGGAGGTCCACAGATACGCAGTATTTT.

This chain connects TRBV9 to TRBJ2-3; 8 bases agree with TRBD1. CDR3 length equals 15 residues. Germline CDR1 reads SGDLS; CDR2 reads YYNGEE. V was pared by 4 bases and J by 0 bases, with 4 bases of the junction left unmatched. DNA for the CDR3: TGTGCCAGCAGCATTCGGACAGGGAGCACAGATACGCAGTATTTT. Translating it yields CASSIRTGSTDTQYF.

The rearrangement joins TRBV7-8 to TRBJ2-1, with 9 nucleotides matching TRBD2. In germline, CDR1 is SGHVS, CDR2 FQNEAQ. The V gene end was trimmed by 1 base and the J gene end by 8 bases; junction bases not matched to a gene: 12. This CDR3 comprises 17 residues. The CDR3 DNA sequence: TGTGCCAGCAGCTTAGGACTAGCGGCGGTAGCGGGAGATGAGCAGTTCTTC. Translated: CASSLGLAAVAGDEQFF. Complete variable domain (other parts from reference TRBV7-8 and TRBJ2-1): GAGVSQSPRYKVAKRGQDVALRCDPISGHVSLFWYQQALGQGPEFLTYFQNEAQLDKSGLPSDRFFAERPEGSVSTLKIQRTQQEDSAVYLCASSLGLAAVAGDEQFFGPGTRLTVL.

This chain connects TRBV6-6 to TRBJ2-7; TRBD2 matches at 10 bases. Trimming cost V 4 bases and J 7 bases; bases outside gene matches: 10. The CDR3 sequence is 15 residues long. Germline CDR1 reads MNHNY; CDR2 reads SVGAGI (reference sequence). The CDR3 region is CASSFASGSNGEQYF. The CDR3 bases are TGTGCCAGCAGTTTCGCTAGCGGGAGTAATGGAGAGCAGTACTTC.

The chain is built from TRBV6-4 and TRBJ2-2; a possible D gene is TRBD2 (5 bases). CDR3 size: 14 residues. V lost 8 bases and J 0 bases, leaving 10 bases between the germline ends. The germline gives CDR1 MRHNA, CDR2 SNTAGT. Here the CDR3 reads CASRGRSNTGELFF. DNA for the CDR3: TGTGCCAGCCGTGGGAGATCGAACACCGGGGAGCTGTTTTTT.

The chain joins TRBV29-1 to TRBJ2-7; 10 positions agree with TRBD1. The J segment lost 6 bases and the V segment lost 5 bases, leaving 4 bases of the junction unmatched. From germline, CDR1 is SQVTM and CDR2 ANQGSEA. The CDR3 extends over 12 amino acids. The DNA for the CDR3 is TGCAGCGTTAAAAGGACAGGGGGCGAGCAGTACTTC. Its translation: CSVKRTGGEQYF.

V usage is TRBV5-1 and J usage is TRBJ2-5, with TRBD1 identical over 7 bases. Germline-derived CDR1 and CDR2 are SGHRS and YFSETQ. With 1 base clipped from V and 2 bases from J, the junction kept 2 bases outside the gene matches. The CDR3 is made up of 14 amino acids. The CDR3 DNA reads TGCGCCAGCAGCTTGTCGGGACAGCAAGAGACCCAGTACTTC. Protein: CASSLSGQQETQYF.

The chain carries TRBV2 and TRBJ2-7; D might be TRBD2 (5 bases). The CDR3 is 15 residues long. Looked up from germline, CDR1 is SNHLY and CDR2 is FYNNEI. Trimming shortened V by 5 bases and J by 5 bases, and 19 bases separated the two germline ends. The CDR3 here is CASSPPLVFRNEQYF. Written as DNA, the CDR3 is TGTGCCAGCAGTCCCCCACTAGTGTTCAGGAACGAGCAGTACTTC. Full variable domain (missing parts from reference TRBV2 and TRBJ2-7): EPEVTQTPSHQVTQMGQEVILRCVPISNHLYFYWYRQILGQKVEFLVSFYNNEISEKSEIFDDQFSVERPDGSNFTLKIRSTKLEDSAMYFCASSPPLVFRNEQYFGPGTRLTVT.

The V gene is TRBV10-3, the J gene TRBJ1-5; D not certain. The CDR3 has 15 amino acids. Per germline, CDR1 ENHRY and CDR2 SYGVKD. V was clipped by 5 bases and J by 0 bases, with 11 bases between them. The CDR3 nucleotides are TGTGCCATCAGTACTAAGTCCGATAGCAATCAGCCCCAGCATTTT. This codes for CAISTKSDSNQPQHF.

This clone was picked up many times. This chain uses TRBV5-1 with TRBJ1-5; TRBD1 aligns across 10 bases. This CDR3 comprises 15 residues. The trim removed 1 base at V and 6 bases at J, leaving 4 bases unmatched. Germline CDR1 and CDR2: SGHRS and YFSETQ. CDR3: CASSLFGDRGQPQHF. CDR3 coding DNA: TGCGCCAGCAGCTTGTTCGGGGACAGGGGTCAGCCCCAGCATTTT.

CDR3 bases: TGTGCCATCAGTGAGTCAGGGACTAGCGGGGGGACTATCACAGATACGCAGTATTTT. Its protein is CAISESGTSGGTITDTQYF. V usage is TRBV10-3 and J usage is TRBJ2-3; TRBD2 matches 15 bases. V shed 0 bases, J shed 2 bases, and the junction held 6 bases outside the gene matches. Germline V gene sequence: CDR1 ENHRY, CDR2 SYGVKD. The CDR3 contains 19 residues.

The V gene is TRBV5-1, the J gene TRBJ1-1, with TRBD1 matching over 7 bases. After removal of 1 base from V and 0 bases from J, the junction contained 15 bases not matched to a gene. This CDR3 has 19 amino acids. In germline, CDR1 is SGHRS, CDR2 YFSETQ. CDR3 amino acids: CASSLTPGQRKAMNTEAFF. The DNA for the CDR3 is TGCGCCAGCAGCTTGACCCCGGGACAGCGGAAGGCAATGAACACTGAAGCTTTCTTT.

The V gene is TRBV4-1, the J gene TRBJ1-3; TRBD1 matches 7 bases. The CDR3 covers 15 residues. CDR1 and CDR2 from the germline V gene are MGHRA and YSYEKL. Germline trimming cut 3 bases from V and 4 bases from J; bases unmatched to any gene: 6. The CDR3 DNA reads TGCGCCAGCAGCCATGAGGGGGCAGGAGGAAACACCATATATTTT. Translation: CASSHEGAGGNTIYF.

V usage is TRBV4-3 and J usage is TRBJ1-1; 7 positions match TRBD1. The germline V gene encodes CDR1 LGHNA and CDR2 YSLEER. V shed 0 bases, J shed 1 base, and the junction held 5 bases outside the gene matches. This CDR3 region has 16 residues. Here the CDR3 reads CASSQESGTENTEAFF. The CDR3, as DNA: TGCGCCAGCAGCCAAGAGAGCGGGACAGAGAACACTGAAGCTTTCTTT.

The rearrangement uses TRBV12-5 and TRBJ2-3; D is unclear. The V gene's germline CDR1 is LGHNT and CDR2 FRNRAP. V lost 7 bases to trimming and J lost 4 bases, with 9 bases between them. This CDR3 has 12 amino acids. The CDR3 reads CASVRGSDTQYF. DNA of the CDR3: TGTGCTAGTGTCCGTGGTTCAGATACGCAGTATTTT.

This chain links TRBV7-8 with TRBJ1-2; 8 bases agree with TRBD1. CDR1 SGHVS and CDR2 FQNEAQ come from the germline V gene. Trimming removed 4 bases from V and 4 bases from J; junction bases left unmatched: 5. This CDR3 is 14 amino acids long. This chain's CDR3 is CASSYSDRGYGYTF. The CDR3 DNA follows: TGTGCCAGCAGCTACTCCGACAGGGGCTATGGCTACACCTTC.

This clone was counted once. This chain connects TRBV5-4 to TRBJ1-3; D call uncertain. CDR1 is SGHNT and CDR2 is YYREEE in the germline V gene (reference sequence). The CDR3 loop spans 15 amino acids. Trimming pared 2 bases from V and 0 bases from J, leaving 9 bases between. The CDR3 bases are TGTGCCAGCAGCTTATTGTCCAACTCTGGAAACACCATATATTTT. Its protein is CASSLLSNSGNTIYF.